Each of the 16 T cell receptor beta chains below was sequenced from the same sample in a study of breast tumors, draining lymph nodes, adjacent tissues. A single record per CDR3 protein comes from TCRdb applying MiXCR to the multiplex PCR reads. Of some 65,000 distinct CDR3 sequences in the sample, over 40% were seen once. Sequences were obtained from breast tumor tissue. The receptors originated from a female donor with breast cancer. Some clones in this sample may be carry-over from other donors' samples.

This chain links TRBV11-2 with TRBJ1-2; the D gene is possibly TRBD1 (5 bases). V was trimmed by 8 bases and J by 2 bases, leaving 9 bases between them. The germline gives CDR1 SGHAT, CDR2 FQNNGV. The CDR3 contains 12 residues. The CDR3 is CASRQGNYGYTF. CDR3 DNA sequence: TGTGCCAGCCGCCAGGGAAACTATGGCTACACCTTC.

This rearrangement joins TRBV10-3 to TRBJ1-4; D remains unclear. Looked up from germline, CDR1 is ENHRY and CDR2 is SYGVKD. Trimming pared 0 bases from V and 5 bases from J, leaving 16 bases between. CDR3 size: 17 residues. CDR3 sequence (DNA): TGTGCCATCAGTGAGTCAGGGTCAGAATCCTACAATGAAAAACTGTTTTTT. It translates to CAISESGSESYNEKLFF.

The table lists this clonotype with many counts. The CDR3 nucleotides read TGTGCCAGCAGCAGAGCGGGGGGTATAGAGGAGACCCAGTACTTC. Amino acid sequence: CASSRAGGIEETQYF. The chain combines TRBV12-3 or TRBV12-4 with TRBJ2-5; 9 bases are a match to TRBD2. J lost 5 bases, V lost 6 bases, and 10 bases had no gene match. This CDR3 has 15 amino acids.

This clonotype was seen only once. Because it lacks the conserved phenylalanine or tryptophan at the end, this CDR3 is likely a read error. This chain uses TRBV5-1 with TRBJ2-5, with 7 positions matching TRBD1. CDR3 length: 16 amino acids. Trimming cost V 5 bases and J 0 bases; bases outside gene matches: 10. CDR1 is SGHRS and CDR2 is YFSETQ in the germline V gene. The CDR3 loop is CASSYLRDRDQETQYL. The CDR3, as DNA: TGCGCCAGCAGTTACCTCCGGGACAGAGACCAAGAGACCCAGTACCTC.

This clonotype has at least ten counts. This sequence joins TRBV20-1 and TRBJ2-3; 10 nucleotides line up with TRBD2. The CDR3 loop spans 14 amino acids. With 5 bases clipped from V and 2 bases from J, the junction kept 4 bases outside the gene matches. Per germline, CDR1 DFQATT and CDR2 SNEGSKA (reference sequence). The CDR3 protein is CSAWTSGNTDTQYF. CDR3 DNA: TGCAGTGCTTGGACTAGCGGCAACACAGATACGCAGTATTTT.

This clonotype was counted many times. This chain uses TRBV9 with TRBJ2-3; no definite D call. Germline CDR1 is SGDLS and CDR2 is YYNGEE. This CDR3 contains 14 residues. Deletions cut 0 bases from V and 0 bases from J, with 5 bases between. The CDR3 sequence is CASSVGPSTDTQYF. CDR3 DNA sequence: TGTGCCAGCAGCGTAGGACCCAGCACAGATACGCAGTATTTT.

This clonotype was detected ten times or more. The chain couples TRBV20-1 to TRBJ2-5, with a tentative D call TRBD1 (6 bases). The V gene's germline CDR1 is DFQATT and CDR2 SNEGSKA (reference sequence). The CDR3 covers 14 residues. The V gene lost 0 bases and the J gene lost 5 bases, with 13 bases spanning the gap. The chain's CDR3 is CSARDPQGWETQYF. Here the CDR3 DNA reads TGCAGTGCTAGAGATCCACAGGGCTGGGAGACCCAGTACTTC.

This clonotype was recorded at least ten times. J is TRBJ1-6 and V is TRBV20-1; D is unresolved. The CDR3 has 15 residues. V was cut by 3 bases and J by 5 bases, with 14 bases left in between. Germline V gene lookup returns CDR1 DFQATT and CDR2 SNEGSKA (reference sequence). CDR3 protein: CSASPSSRDNSPLHF. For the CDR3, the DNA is TGCAGTGCTAGTCCTTCATCGCGGGATAATTCACCCCTCCACTTT.

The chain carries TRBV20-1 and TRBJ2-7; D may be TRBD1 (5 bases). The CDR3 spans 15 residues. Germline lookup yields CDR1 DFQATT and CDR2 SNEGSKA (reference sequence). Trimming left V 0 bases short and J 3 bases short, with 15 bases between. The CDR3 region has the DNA TGCAGTGCTAGAGATTCACAGACAGTCCGCTACGAGCAGTACTTC. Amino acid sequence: CSARDSQTVRYEQYF.

This chain's CDR3 is CASSPQGMEGTEAFF. DNA of the CDR3: TGTGCCAGCTCACCGCAGGGTATGGAGGGGACTGAAGCTTTCTTT. The chain employs TRBV18 and TRBJ1-1, with D perhaps matching TRBD1 (5 bases). There are 15 residues in the CDR3. V lost 3 bases to trimming and J lost 5 bases, with 16 bases between them. The V gene's germline CDR1 is KGHSH and CDR2 LQKENI.

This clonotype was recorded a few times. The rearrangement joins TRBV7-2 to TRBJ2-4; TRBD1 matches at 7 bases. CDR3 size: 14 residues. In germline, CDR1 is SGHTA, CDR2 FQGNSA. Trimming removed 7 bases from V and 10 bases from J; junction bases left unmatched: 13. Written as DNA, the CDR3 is TGTGCCAGCAACCCCCGGACAGGTCAAGGGATTCAGTACTTC. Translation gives CASNPRTGQGIQYF.

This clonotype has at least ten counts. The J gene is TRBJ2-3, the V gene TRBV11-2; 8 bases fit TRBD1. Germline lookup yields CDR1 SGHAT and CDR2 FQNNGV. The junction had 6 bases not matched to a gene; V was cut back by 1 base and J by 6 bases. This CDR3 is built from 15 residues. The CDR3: CASSLVIRGLDTQYF. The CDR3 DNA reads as TGTGCCAGCAGCTTAGTTATCAGGGGGCTCGATACGCAGTATTTT.

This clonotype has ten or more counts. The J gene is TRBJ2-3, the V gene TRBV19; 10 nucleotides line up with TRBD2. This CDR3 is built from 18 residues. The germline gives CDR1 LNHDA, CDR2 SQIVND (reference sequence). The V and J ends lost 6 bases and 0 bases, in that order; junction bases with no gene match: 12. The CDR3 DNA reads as TGTGCCAGTAGCTTCTCTAGCGGGAGTCACGATAGCACAGATACGCAGTATTTT. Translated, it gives CASSFSSGSHDSTDTQYF.

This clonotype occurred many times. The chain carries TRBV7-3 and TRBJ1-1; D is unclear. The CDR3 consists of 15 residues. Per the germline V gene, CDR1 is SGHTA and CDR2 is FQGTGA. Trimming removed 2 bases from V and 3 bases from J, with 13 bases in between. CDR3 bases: TGTGCCAGCAGCTTAGAGGGAGCGGGAGACACTGAAGCTTTCTTT. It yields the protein CASSLEGAGDTEAFF.

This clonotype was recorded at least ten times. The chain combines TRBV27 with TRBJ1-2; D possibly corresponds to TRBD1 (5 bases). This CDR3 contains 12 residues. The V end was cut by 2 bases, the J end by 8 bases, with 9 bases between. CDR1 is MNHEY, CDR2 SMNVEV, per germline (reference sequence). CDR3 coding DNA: TGTGCCAGCAGTTTACAGGGCCAAGGCTACACCTTC. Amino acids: CASSLQGQGYTF.

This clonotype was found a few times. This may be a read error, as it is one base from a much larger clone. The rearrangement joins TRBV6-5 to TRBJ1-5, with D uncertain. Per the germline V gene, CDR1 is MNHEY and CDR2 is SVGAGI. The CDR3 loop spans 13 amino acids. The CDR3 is CASSHSLGQPQHF. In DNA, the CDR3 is TGTGCCAGCAGTCACTCACTTGGACAGCCCCAGCATTTT.